Below are 18 T cell receptor beta chains sequenced from a single sample in a study of T cells in women clearing cervical HPV infection. Some clones are missing from TCRdb's copy, which holds only in-frame ones; the method was immunoSEQ multiplex PCR. The sample's table shows roughly 35,000 clones. What was sequenced was blood buffy coat. All receptors come from a woman aged 18-70 years with a cervical HPV16 infection that either progressed to CIN3+ or cleared (not recorded which).

For this clone: The CDR3 is cut off 3 residues early in the read; its end comes from the germline J gene. Other DNA sequences in this specimen translate into the identical CDR3. V gene TRBV18 combines with J gene TRBJ2-7, with a tentative D call TRBD1 (6 bases). This CDR3 is 16 amino acids long. V shed 6 bases and J shed 2 bases, with 20 bases lying between them. Germline CDR1 reads KGHSH; CDR2 reads LQKENI. The CDR3 bases that were read are TGTGCCAGCTCTCCTCCTGGGCAGGGGTCCGCCTACGAG. Translation: CASSPPGQGSAYE. The whole CDR3 reads CASSPPGQGSAYEQYF.

Worth noting for this clone: The read stops 3 residues short of the end of the CDR3; the missing end is completed from the germline J gene. The chain uses TRBV5-5 and TRBJ1-1, with TRBD1 identical over 7 bases. The germline V gene encodes CDR1 SGHKS and CDR2 YYEKEE (reference sequence). Trimming cost V 5 bases and J 1 base; bases outside gene matches: 5. The CDR3 loop spans 14 amino acids. CDR3 DNA, as far as it was read: TGTGCCAGCAGTGACAGGGCGGAGAACACTGAA. The encoded protein is CASSDRAENTE. The full CDR3 sequence reads CASSDRAENTEAFF.

Details on this clone: With the read ending 3 residues before the CDR3 end, the germline J gene is used to fill in that end. The chain carries TRBV28 and TRBJ1-2; 7 bases match TRBD1. Germline lookup yields CDR1 MDHEN and CDR2 SYDVKM. This CDR3 comprises 16 residues. Losses at the gene ends were 5 bases for V and 7 bases for J; bases not matched to a gene: 16. The CDR3 DNA, read in part, is TGTGCCAGCAGTCCCCCGGGGACAGCTACCCTGAGTGGC. Translated: CASSPPGTATLSG. From start to end, the CDR3 is CASSPPGTATLSGYTF.

Note on this clone: The CDR3 end falls 3 residues outside the read, so it is completed with the germline J gene. This sequence joins TRBV2 and TRBJ1-1, with D unclear. This CDR3 has 13 amino acids. The V gene's germline CDR1 is SNHLY and CDR2 FYNNEI. The V end lost 7 bases, the J end lost 0 bases, and 9 bases lay between the germline ends. CDR3 sequence: CASKAALNTEAFF. The CDR3 bases that were read are TGTGCCAGCAAGGCGGCCTTGAACACTGAA.

In regard to this clone: The read halts 3 residues ahead of the CDR3 end, with the missing end drawn from the germline J gene. V usage is TRBV12-3 or TRBV12-4 and J usage is TRBJ2-7; TRBD1 matches 11 bases. This CDR3 spans 16 amino acids. The J segment lost 3 bases and the V segment lost 2 bases, leaving 6 bases of the junction unmatched. The CDR3 reads CASSLLGTGGGYEQYF. The DNA read from the CDR3 is TGTGCCAGCAGTTTATTGGGGACAGGGGGGGGCTACGAG.

Details on this clone: The missing CDR3 end, 3 residues past where the read stops, is filled in from the germline J gene. The rearrangement uses TRBV7-9 and TRBJ2-4, with 9 bases fitting TRBD1. Germline CDR1 reads SEHNR; CDR2 reads FQNEAQ (reference sequence). The CDR3 contains 15 residues. The CDR3 spells CASSPTGGASYGQYF. The CDR3 bases that were read are TGTGCCAGCAGCCCCACAGGGGGCGCGTCCTATGGT.

The sequenced part of the CDR3 DNA is TGTGCCAGCAGCTTACCCGGACTAGCGGAGACC. It encodes CASSLPGLAET. In full, the CDR3 is CASSLPGLAETQYF. The gene calls are TRBV7-9 and TRBJ2-5, with TRBD2 matching over 9 bases. Read data end 3 residues before the CDR3 end; the end is taken from the germline J gene. The CDR3 is 14 residues long. The ends lost 2 bases at V and 5 bases at J; junction bases unmatched: 3. The V gene's germline CDR1 is SEHNR and CDR2 FQNEAQ (reference sequence). The whole variable domain, filled in from reference TRBV7-9 and TRBJ2-5, reads DTGVSQNPRHKITKRGQNVTFRCDPISEHNRLYWYRQTLGQGPEFLTYFQNEAQLEKSRLLSDRFSAERPKGSFSTLEIQRTEQGDSAMYLCASSLPGLAETQYFGPGTRLLVL.

Notes on this clone: The read ends 3 residues shy of where the CDR3 ends; the end is completed using the germline J gene. The chain is built from TRBV20-1 and TRBJ2-3, with D tentatively TRBD2 (6 bases). This CDR3 contains 17 residues. Germline V CDR1 and CDR2: DFQATT, SNEGSKA (reference sequence). V gave up 5 bases and J gave up 3 bases, with 24 bases separating them. The DNA read from the CDR3 is TGCAGTGCTTTCGAACGCCCGACTAGTGGGTGGACAGATACG. Its translation: CSAFERPTSGWTDT. The entire CDR3 protein is CSAFERPTSGWTDTQYF.

With regard to this clone: The read comes to an end 3 residues before the CDR3 does, leaving the germline J gene to fill in the end. The chain uses TRBV30 and TRBJ1-5, with TRBD1 matching 7 bases. This CDR3 region has 15 residues. The V gene's germline CDR1 is GTSNPN and CDR2 SVGIG (reference sequence). Trimming removed 0 bases from V and 0 bases from J; junction bases left unmatched: 2. The CDR3 reads CAWSVGTASNQPQHF. The part of the CDR3 DNA that was read is TGTGCCTGGAGTGTAGGGACAGCTAGCAATCAGCCC.

As to this clone: The CDR3 end falls 3 residues outside the read, so it is completed with the germline J gene. The J gene is TRBJ1-1, the V gene TRBV6-1; D is uncertain. This CDR3 is built from 13 residues. CDR1 is MNHNS and CDR2 is SASEGT in the germline V gene. V was trimmed by 3 bases and J by 2 bases, leaving 7 bases between them. The CDR3 reads CASSDSSNTEAFF. The covered CDR3 bases are TGTGCCAGCAGTGACAGTTCAAACACTGAA.

In regard to this clone: Read data end 3 residues before the CDR3 end; the end is taken from the germline J gene. V is TRBV20-1 and J is TRBJ2-1; 10 bases fit TRBD2. Germline V lookup: CDR1 DFQATT, CDR2 SNEGSKA (reference sequence). The CDR3 extends over 15 amino acids. Trimming cost V 2 bases and J 3 bases; bases outside gene matches: 4. The DNA read from the CDR3 is TGCAGTGCTAGACCACTAGCGGGAAGCTACAATGAG. It is translated as CSARPLAGSYNE. The whole CDR3 sequence is CSARPLAGSYNEQFF.

A remark on this clone: The sequenced fragment ends 3 residues before the CDR3 boundary, so the rest is inferred from the germline J gene. The J gene is TRBJ2-1, the V gene TRBV7-9; 7 bases map to TRBD1. V was clipped by 5 bases and J by 6 bases; unmatched bases: 7. The germline gives CDR1 SEHNR, CDR2 FQNEAQ (reference sequence). CDR3 size: 14 residues. CDR3 sequence reads: CASSTLGTANEQFF. CDR3 bases read: TGTGCCAGCAGCACACTCGGGACAGCCAATGAG.

The sequenced CDR3 bases are TGTGCCAGCTCACTGACAGGACCCACAGATACG. Residues: CASSLTGPTDT. The entire CDR3 sequence reads CASSLTGPTDTQYF. The chain couples TRBV18 to TRBJ2-3, with D possibly TRBD1 on 6 matching bases. The read stops 3 residues short of the end of the CDR3; the missing end is completed from the germline J gene. Trimming stripped 4 bases from V and 2 bases from J, with 10 bases between. CDR1 KGHSH and CDR2 LQKENI come from the germline V gene. The CDR3 contains 14 residues. The full variable domain, with the rest looked up from reference TRBV18 and TRBJ2-3, is NAGVMQNPRHLVRRRGQEARLRCSPMKGHSHVYWYRQLPEEGLKFMVYLQKENIIDESGMPKERFSAEFPKEGPSILRIQQVVRGDSAAYFCASSLTGPTDTQYFGPGTRLTVL.

Turning to this clone: The sequenced fragment ends 3 residues before the CDR3 boundary, so the rest is inferred from the germline J gene. V usage is TRBV29-1 and J usage is TRBJ2-1; TRBD2 matches at 8 bases. Germline CDR1 is SQVTM and CDR2 is ANQGSEA. The ends lost 6 bases at V and 6 bases at J; junction bases unmatched: 10. The length of the CDR3 is 14 residues. The CDR3 reads CSVSQGGRTNEQFF. The sequenced part of the CDR3 DNA is TGCAGCGTGTCCCAAGGCGGGAGGACCAATGAG.

Comment on this clone: The observed sequence ends 3 residues before the CDR3 terminus, with the missing tail filled in from the germline J gene. The J gene is TRBJ2-7, the V gene TRBV13; D possibly corresponds to TRBD1 (8 bases). CDR3 length: 13 amino acids. V was shortened by 5 bases and J by 5 bases, with 13 bases between the two germline ends. Looked up from germline, CDR1 is PRHDT and CDR2 is FYEKMQ (reference sequence). CDR3 DNA (partial): TGTGCCAGCAGCATTACAGGGGGGGACGAG. It translates to CASSITGGDE. In full, the CDR3 is CASSITGGDEQYF.

On this clone itself: The read comes to an end 3 residues before the CDR3 does, leaving the germline J gene to fill in the end. The V gene is TRBV6-2 or TRBV6-3, the J gene TRBJ1-4, with 7 positions matching TRBD1. Germline CDR1 reads MNHEY; CDR2 reads SVGEGT. CDR3 length: 14 residues. J lost 8 bases, V lost 6 bases, and 9 bases had no gene match. CDR3 bases read: TGTGCCAGCAGCACGGGGGACAGAGGAGAAAAA. Translating gives CASSTGDRGEK. The CDR3 in full is CASSTGDRGEKLFF.

CDR3 region: CSAQGQGATATNEKLFF. The sequenced part of the CDR3 DNA is TGCAGTGCCCAGGGACAGGGGGCAACCGCAACTAATGAAAAA. The chain has TRBV20-1 and TRBJ1-4; TRBD1 matches 12 bases. The read ends 3 residues shy of where the CDR3 ends; the end is completed using the germline J gene. Germline assignment: CDR1 DFQATT and CDR2 SNEGSKA (reference sequence). J lost 0 bases, V lost 6 bases, and 8 bases had no gene match. This CDR3 is 17 amino acids long.

As concerns this clone: The CDR3 extends 3 residues past the end of the read, so its final part is completed from the germline J gene. The V call is TRBV7-3, the J call TRBJ2-5, with 9 bases that match TRBD1. CDR3 length equals 16 residues. Trimming removed 4 bases from V and 2 bases from J; junction bases left unmatched: 8. CDR1 is SGHTA and CDR2 is FQGTGA in the germline V gene. CDR3 protein: CASSSRPGQGQETQYF. The sequenced CDR3 bases are TGTGCCAGCAGCTCTCGCCCGGGACAGGGACAAGAGACC.